This T cell receptor (beta chain) originates from a study of CD8 T cells in Susac syndrome. Study as a whole: When blood was drawn, the patients with Susac syndrome were therapy-naive, on corticosteroids, or on intravenous immunoglobulin alone.

Bulk CD8+ and CD4+ cells came from magnetic negative isolation; CD8+ TEMRA by FACS. CDR1 and CDR2 from the germline V gene are SQVTM and ANQGSEA. Trimming stripped 1 base from V and 4 bases from J, with 20 bases between. This CDR3 is built from 17 residues. Reverse transcription of roughly 0.5 to 1 ug RNA was performed with random hexamers. TCRdb reprocessed the immunoSEQ multiplex PCR reads with MiXCR, giving one entry per CDR3 protein. The sample has 150,000 to 160,000 distinct CDR3 sequences; around 95% are singletons. Sequencing was performed on CD4+ T cells from PBMCs. This receptor was identified in a human donor with Susac syndrome. The rearrangement joins TRBV29-1 to TRBJ2-1, with a tentative D call TRBD1 (7 bases). CDR3 sequence: CSVEAQGGPFLYNEQFF. For the CDR3, the DNA is TGCAGCGTTGAAGCCCAGGGGGGCCCCTTCCTATACAATGAGCAGTTCTTC.